This record looks at one T cell receptor (beta chain) sequence and its context. Authors' processing steps: Researchers report that nucleated cell counts were estimated from reference gene primer amplification. Sequenced by immunoSEQ multiplex PCR; TCRdb stores in-frame clones only, minus some. V and J calls and clone size come straight from that table; D and trimming were deduced from the DNA. The sample lists fewer than 150,000 clones, roughly 80% seen once, with 5.5% to 8% in the top ten. This sample was included in a study of blood T cell repertoires in COVID-19. On the study more broadly: Samples of COVID-19 (acute and convalescent) were obtained from the United States, Italy and Spain. Sources were T cells, B-cell-depleted T cells, or PBMCs; the material itself was cDNA or gDNA.

Germline V CDR1 and CDR2: MDHEN, SYDVKM. Trimming removed 2 bases from V and 4 bases from J; junction bases left unmatched: 2. The CDR3 loop spans 13 amino acids. This sequence joins TRBV28 and TRBJ2-7, with TRBD2 matching 7 bases. The specimen sequenced was peripheral blood. The receptor was derived from a human donor in a cohort sampled during active COVID-19. The CDR3, as DNA: TGTGCCAGCAGTTTAGGGGGGGTGTACGAGCAGTACTTC. This codes for CASSLGGVYEQYF.